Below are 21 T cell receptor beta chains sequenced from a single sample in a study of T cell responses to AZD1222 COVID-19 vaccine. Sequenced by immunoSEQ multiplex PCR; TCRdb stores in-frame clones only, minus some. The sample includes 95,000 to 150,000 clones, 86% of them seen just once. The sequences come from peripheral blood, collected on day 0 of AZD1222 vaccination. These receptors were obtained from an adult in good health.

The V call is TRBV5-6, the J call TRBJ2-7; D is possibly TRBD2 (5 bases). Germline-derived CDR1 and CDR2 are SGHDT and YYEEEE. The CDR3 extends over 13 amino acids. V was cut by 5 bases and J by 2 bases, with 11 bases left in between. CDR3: CASRPGFTYEQYF. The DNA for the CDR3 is TGTGCCAGCAGGCCGGGATTCACCTACGAGCAGTACTTC.

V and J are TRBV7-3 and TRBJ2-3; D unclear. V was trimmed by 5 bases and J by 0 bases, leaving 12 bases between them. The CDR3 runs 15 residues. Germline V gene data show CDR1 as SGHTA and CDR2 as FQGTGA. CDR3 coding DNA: TGTGCCAGCAGCCGAACCGTATTTAGCACAGATACGCAGTATTTT. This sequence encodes CASSRTVFSTDTQYF.

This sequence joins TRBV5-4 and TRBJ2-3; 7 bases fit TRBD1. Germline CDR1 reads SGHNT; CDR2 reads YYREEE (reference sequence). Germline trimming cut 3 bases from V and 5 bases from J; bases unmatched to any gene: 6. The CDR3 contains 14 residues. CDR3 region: CASSSQRQGDTQYF. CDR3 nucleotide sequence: TGTGCCAGCAGCTCCCAAAGACAGGGAGATACGCAGTATTTT.

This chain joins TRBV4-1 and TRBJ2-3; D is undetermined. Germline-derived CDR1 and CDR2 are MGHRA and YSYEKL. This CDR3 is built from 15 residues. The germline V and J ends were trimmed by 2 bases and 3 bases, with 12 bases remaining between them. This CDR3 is CASSQIRVRTDTQYF. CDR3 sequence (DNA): TGCGCCAGCAGCCAAATAAGGGTCCGAACAGATACGCAGTATTTT.

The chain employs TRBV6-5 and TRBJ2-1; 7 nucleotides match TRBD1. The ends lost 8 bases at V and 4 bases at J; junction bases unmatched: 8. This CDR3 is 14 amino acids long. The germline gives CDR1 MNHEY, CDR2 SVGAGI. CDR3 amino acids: CASGRQGVYNEQFF. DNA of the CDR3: TGTGCCAGCGGACGGCAGGGGGTTTACAATGAGCAGTTCTTC.

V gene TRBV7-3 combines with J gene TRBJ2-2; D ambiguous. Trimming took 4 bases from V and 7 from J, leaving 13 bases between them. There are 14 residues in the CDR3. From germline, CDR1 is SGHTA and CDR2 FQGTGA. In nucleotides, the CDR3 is TGTGCCAGCAGCTCTCCGAATGGCGGCGGGGAGCTGTTTTTT. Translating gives CASSSPNGGGELFF.

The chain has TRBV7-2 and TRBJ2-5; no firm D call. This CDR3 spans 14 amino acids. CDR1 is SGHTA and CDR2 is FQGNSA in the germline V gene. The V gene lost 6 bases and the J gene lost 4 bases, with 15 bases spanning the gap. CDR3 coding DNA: TGTGCCAGCAGAAATCACCGGCCGGGAGAGACCCAGTACTTC. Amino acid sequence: CASRNHRPGETQYF.

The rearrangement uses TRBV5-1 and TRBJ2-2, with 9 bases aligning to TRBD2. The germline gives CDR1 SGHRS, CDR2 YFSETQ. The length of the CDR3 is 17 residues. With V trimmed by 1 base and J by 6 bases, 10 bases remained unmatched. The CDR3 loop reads CASSLFGSGGRAGELFF. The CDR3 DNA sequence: TGCGCCAGCAGCTTGTTTGGTAGCGGGGGCCGGGCCGGGGAGCTGTTTTTT.

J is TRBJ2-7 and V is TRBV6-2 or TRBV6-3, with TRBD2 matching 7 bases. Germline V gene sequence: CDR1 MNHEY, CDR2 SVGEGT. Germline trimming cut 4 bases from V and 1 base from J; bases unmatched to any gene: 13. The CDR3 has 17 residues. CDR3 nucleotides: TGTGCCAGCAGTTCGACTCTGGGGAGGGGAGCGTCCTACGAGCAGTACTTC. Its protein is CASSSTLGRGASYEQYF.

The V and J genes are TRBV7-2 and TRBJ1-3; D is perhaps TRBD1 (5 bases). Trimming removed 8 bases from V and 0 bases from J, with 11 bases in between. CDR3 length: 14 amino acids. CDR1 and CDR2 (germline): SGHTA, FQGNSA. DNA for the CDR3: TGTGCCAGCGGCAGGGTGCACTCTGGAAACACCATATATTTT. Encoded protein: CASGRVHSGNTIYF.

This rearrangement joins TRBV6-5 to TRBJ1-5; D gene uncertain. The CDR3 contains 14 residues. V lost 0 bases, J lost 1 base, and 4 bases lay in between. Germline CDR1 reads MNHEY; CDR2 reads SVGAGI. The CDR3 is CASSYSESNQPQHF. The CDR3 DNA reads TGTGCCAGCAGTTACTCAGAAAGCAATCAGCCCCAGCATTTT.

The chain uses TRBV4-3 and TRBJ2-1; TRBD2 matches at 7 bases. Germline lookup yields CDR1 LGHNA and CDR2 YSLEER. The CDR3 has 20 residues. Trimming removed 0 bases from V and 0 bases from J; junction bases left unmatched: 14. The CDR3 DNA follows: TGCGCCAGCAGCCAAGAACGGGGGAGGCAGCGGGATGGCTCCTACAATGAGCAGTTCTTC. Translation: CASSQERGRQRDGSYNEQFF.

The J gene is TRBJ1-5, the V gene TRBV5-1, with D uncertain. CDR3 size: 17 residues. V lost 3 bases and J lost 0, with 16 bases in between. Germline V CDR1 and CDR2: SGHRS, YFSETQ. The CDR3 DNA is TGCGCCAGCAGCTACCTCGGAGCTGCCCTTAGCAATCAGCCCCAGCATTTT. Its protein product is CASSYLGAALSNQPQHF. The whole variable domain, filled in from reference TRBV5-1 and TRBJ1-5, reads KAGVTQTPRYLIKTRGQQVTLSCSPISGHRSVSWYQQTPGQGLQFLFEYFSETQRNKGNFPGRFSGRQFSNSRSEMNVSTLELGDSALYLCASSYLGAALSNQPQHFGDGTRLSIL.

The CDR3 protein is CAWSGGTGRNSPLHF. The CDR3 DNA follows: TGTGCCTGGAGTGGGGGGACAGGCCGAAATTCACCCCTCCACTTT. The chain employs TRBV30 and TRBJ1-6; TRBD1 agrees at 8 bases. The CDR3 totals 15 residues. After removal of 1 base from V and 7 bases from J, the junction contained 6 bases not matched to a gene. CDR1 GTSNPN and CDR2 SVGIG come from the germline V gene (reference sequence).

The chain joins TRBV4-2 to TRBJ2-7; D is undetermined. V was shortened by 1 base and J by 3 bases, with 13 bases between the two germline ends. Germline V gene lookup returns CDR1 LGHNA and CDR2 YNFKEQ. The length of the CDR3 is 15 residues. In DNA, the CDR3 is TGTGCCAGCAGCCAAGGCACCACCCTAGGCTACGAGCAGTACTTC. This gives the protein CASSQGTTLGYEQYF.

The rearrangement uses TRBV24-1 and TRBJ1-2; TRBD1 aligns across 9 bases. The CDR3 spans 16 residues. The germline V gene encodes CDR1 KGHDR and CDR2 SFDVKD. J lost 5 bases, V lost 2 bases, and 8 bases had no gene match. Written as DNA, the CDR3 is TGTGCCACCAGTGATTCCGAGGGACAGGGCCCTTATGGCTACACCTTC. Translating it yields CATSDSEGQGPYGYTF.

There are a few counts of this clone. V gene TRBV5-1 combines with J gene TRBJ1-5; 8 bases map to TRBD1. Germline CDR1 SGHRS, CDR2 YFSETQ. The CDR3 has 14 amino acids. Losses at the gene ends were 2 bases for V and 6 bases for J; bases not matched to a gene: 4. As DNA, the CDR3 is TGCGCCAGCAGCTTTCAGGGGGCCGGTCAGCCCCAGCATTTT. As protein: CASSFQGAGQPQHF.

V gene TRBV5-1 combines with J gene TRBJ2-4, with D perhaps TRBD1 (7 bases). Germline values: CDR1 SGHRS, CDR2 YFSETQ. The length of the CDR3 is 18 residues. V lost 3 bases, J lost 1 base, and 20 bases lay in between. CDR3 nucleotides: TGCGCCAGCAGCTCCCTGGGTACAGGGGACTCGGCCAAAAACATTCAGTACTTC. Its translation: CASSSLGTGDSAKNIQYF. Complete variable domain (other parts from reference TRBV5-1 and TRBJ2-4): KAGVTQTPRYLIKTRGQQVTLSCSPISGHRSVSWYQQTPGQGLQFLFEYFSETQRNKGNFPGRFSGRQFSNSRSEMNVSTLELGDSALYLCASSSLGTGDSAKNIQYFGAGTRLSVL.

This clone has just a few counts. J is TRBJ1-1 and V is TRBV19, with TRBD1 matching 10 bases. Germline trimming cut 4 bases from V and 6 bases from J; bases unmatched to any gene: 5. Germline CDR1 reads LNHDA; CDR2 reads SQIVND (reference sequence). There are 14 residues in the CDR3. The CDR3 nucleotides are TGTGCCAGTAGTACGGGGACAGGGGAACCTGAAGCTTTCTTT. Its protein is CASSTGTGEPEAFF. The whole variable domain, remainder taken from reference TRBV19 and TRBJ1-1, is DGGITQSPKYLFRKEGQNVTLSCEQNLNHDAMYWYRQDPGQGLRLIYYSQIVNDFQKGDIAEGYSVSREKKESFPLTVTSAQKNPTAFYLCASSTGTGEPEAFFGQGTRLTVV.

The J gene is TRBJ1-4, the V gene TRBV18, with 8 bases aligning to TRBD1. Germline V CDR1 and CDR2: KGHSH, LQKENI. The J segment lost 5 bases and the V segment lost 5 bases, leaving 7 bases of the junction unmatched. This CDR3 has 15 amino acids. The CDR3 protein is CASSFGQGGNEKLFF. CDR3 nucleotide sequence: TGTGCCAGCTCATTTGGACAGGGCGGAAATGAAAAACTGTTTTTT.

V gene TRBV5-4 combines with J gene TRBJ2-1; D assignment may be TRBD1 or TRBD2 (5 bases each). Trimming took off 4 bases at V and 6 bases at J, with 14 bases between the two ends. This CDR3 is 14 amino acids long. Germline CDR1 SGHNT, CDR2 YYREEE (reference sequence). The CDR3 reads CASSITTGGNEQFF. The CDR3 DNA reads TGTGCCAGCAGCATAACGACTGGGGGCAATGAGCAGTTCTTC.